A selection of T cell receptor beta chains follows, all from one sample in a study of shared clonotypes between healthy human individuals. Assay used: immunoSEQ multiplex PCR; TCRdb lists only in-frame clones, some missing. This table has just over 2,000,000 clones, roughly 94% appearing once. The sample was naive CD4+ T cells sorted from blood. The source is a man aged 18 to 29 in good health. The CDR3 runs from the conserved cysteine through the conserved F or W. The D gene is left open where the match is weak. Clone size appears in some rows only: once, few, many, or a class for an expanded clone.

>-|TRBJ1-2|TRBD1|TRBV19
TGTGCCAGTAGTGGACAGGCTGTGAAGCGCTACACCTTC
CASSGQAVKRYTF
>-|TRBJ2-1|TRBD1|TRBV28
TGTGCCAGCAGTCGAGGGGACAGGGGGCACAATGAGCAGTTCTTC
CASSRGDRGHNEQFF
>-|TRBJ1-4|TRBD1|TRBV4-1
TGCGCCAGCAGCCAAGTTAGGGACAGGGGGCCAACTAATGAAAAACTGTTTTTT
CASSQVRDRGPTNEKLFF
>once|TRBJ1-5|TRBD1|TRBV6-5
TGTGCCAGCAGTTCAGACAGGGCTGATCAGCCCCAGCATTTT
CASSSDRADQPQHF
>-|TRBJ2-5|-|TRBV5-1
TGCGCCAGCAGCTTGGAGGGAAGCGCGCCCGGGACCCAGTACTTC
CASSLEGSAPGTQYF
>-|TRBJ2-7|-|TRBV10-3
TGTGCCATCAGTGACCTAGGCGAGCAGTACTTC
CAISDLGEQYF
>-|TRBJ1-2|-|TRBV27
TGTGCCAGCAGTTTAGACGGGGGCTCCTTCTATGGCTACACCTTC
CASSLDGGSFYGYTF
>-|TRBJ2-7|-|TRBV7-2
TGTGCCAGCAGTTTTAGCTCCCACGAGCAGTACTTC
CASSFSSHEQYF
>-|TRBJ2-3|-|TRBV25-1
TGTGCCAGCAGTGTTACAGATACGCAGTATTTT
CASSVTDTQYF
>-|TRBJ2-1|-|TRBV5-1
TGCGCCAGCAACCCGAGGGGACTGAGCAGCGGTGGCTCCTACAATGAGCAGTTCTTC
CASNPRGLSSGGSYNEQFF
>-|TRBJ2-3|TRBD1|TRBV5-1
TGCGCCAGCAGCTCCGGGACAGGGGGCATACAAGATACGCAGTATTTT
CASSSGTGGIQDTQYF
>-|TRBJ1-2|-|TRBV5-1
TGCGCCAGCAGCTTGGGCCTCCGAGGGGAGGGCGGCTACACCTTC
CASSLGLRGEGGYTF
>-|TRBJ1-1|-|TRBV28
TGTGCCAGCAGAAGCCTGGACACTGAAGCTTTCTTT
CASRSLDTEAFF
>-|TRBJ2-3|-|TRBV18
TGTGCCAGCTCATCTTCCGGGGGCACAGATACGCAGTATTTT
CASSSSGGTDTQYF
>-|TRBJ2-1|-|TRBV6-5
TGTGCCAGCAGTTACTCGGGCAGGATCTCCTACAATGAGCAGTTCTTC
CASSYSGRISYNEQFF
>-|TRBJ1-6|-|TRBV5-1
TGCGCCAGCAGCTTGGCCGTACAGGCTAGCTCCTATAATTCACCCCTCCACTTT
CASSLAVQASSYNSPLHF
>-|TRBJ2-5|-|TRBV18
TGTGCCAGCTCACCCGAACTAGGTGGAGAGACCCAGTACTTC
CASSPELGGETQYF
>-|TRBJ1-5|-|TRBV28
TGTGCCAGCAGTTTACTGACAGCCCACGATCAGCCCCAGCATTTT
CASSLLTAHDQPQHF
>-|TRBJ2-7|-|TRBV18
TGTGCCAGCTATTCATCAGGGAGCTCCTACGAGCAGTACTTC
CASYSSGSSYEQYF
>-|TRBJ1-2|-|TRBV9
TGTGCCAGCAGCGCGAAGGACGGGACATACTATGGCTACACCTTC
CASSAKDGTYYGYTF
>-|TRBJ1-4|-|TRBV28
TGTGCCAGCATTGGATCGGGAGGACAGTATAATGAAAAACTGTTTTTT
CASIGSGGQYNEKLFF
>-|TRBJ1-5|TRBD1|TRBV14
TGTGCCCGGACAGGGGGCAATCAGCCCCAGCATTTT
CARTGGNQPQHF
>-|TRBJ2-1|-|TRBV10-1
TGCGCCAGCTCGGGGCCGTACAATGAGCAGTTCTTC
CASSGPYNEQFF
>few|TRBJ2-7|TRBD1|TRBV5-6
TGTGCCAGCATACGGACAGGGGGGCTAGTGGAGCAGTACTTC
CASIRTGGLVEQYF
>-|TRBJ2-7|TRBD1|TRBV30
TGTGCCTGGGACCGGGACAGGGCCTACGAGCAGTACTTC
CAWDRDRAYEQYF
>-|TRBJ2-5|TRBD1|TRBV2
TGTGCCAGTTCAAAGGCACAGGGGTGGGGAGAGACCCAGTACTTC
CASSKAQGWGETQYF
>-|TRBJ2-7|TRBD2|TRBV9
TGTGCCAGCAGCGTTGCCGTAGCGGGAGGGTTTTACGAGCAGTACTTC
CASSVAVAGGFYEQYF
>-|TRBJ2-3|-|TRBV5-5
TGTGCCAGCAGCTTTTCAGGGGGCACAGATACGCAGTATTTT
CASSFSGGTDTQYF
>-|TRBJ2-7|TRBD2|TRBV5-5
TGTGCCAGCAGTCGTGTGGGGGAGGGCTCCTACGAGCAGTACTTC
CASSRVGEGSYEQYF
>-|TRBJ1-5|-|TRBV29-1
TGCAGCGTTGGTCCCCCTATGGGCAGCAATCAGCCCCAGCATTTT
CSVGPPMGSNQPQHF
>once|TRBJ1-4|-|TRBV15
TGTGCCACCAGCAGGAGTCCGGGACGAAATGAAAAACTGTTTTTT
CATSRSPGRNEKLFF
>-|TRBJ1-2|TRBD1|TRBV7-8
TGTGCCAGCAGCTCAGGTACAGGGGGCCTCTATGGCTACACCTTC
CASSSGTGGLYGYTF
>-|TRBJ2-7|TRBD1|TRBV6-1
TGTGCCAGCAGAGACCGGGACAGGGACTACGAGCAGTACTTC
CASRDRDRDYEQYF
>-|TRBJ1-2|TRBD1|TRBV28
TGTGCCAGCAGACGGAGGGACAGGACCAACTATGGCTACACCTTC
CASRRRDRTNYGYTF
>once|TRBJ2-3|-|TRBV15
TGTGCCACCAGCAGACCTCCGGGGGGCAGCACAGATACGCAGTATTTT
CATSRPPGGSTDTQYF
>-|TRBJ1-5|TRBD1|TRBV6-6
TGTGCCAGCAGCAAGAGAACGGACAGGAACCATCAGCCCCAGCATTTT
CASSKRTDRNHQPQHF
>-|TRBJ2-3|-|TRBV14
TGTGCCAGCAGCCAGGGGAATACGCAGTATTTT
CASSQGNTQYF
>-|TRBJ2-7|TRBD1|TRBV28
TGTGCCAGCAGGACCCGGGACAGGGTCTACGAGCAGTACTTC
CASRTRDRVYEQYF
>-|TRBJ2-3|-|TRBV9
TGTGCCAGCAGCGTAGCGGTCGTTAGCACAGATACGCAGTATTTT
CASSVAVVSTDTQYF
>-|TRBJ1-3|TRBD1|TRBV13
TGTGCCAGCAGCCCAAGACAGGGGGTTGGTAGAAACACCATATATTTT
CASSPRQGVGRNTIYF
>-|TRBJ2-7|-|TRBV27
TGTGCCAGCAGTTTAGGCGGAACGACCTACGAGCAGTACTTC
CASSLGGTTYEQYF
>-|TRBJ2-3|TRBD1|TRBV7-9
TGTGCCAGCAGCTTCGGACAGGCAAGCACAGATACGCAGTATTTT
CASSFGQASTDTQYF
>-|TRBJ2-5|-|TRBV19
TGTGCCAGTAGTCCTCCGGGCCAACTGGGAGAGACCCAGTACTTC
CASSPPGQLGETQYF
>-|TRBJ2-7|-|TRBV5-6
TGTGCCAGCAGCCCGGGACATTTCTACGAGCAGTACTTC
CASSPGHFYEQYF
>-|TRBJ2-1|-|TRBV27
TGTGCCAGCAGTTCTTTGACTGGGAGCATGCTCTTC
CASSSLTGSMLF
>-|TRBJ2-1|TRBD2|TRBV2
TGTGCCAGCAGTGAACGGCGGGGGACTTCCCACAGCTCCTACAATGAGCAGTTCTTC
CASSERRGTSHSSYNEQFF
>-|TRBJ2-7|TRBD2|TRBV27
TGTGCCAGCAGCGAAGGACTAGCGGGAATCAACGAGCAGTACTTC
CASSEGLAGINEQYF
>-|TRBJ2-7|-|TRBV6-5
TGTGCCAGCAGCAGAGGGGACTGGTCTTTCGAGCAGTACTTC
CASSRGDWSFEQYF
>once|TRBJ1-3|-|TRBV5-6
TGTGCCAGCAGCTTGGCCCGGGCCACATTAAACACCATATATTTT
CASSLARATLNTIYF
>-|TRBJ2-5|-|TRBV5-4
TGTGCCAGCAGAGTTGGAACCCAAGAGACCCAGTACTTC
CASRVGTQETQYF
>-|TRBJ1-5|TRBD1|TRBV19
TGTGCCAGTAGGAAGGGGGCCAATAATCAGCCCCAGCATTTT
CASRKGANNQPQHF
>-|TRBJ1-2|-|TRBV5-8
TGTGCCAGCAGCTTGGGTCAGGGGAGCTATGGCTACACCTTC
CASSLGQGSYGYTF
>-|TRBJ2-7|-|TRBV5-1
TGCGCCAGCAGCTTGACGGACTCCTACGAGCAGTACTTC
CASSLTDSYEQYF
>-|TRBJ1-2|TRBD1|TRBV30
TGTGCCTGGAGCCCACCCGAAGGAAAACAGGGGTGGAACTATGGCTACACCTTC
CAWSPPEGKQGWNYGYTF
>-|TRBJ2-5|TRBD1|TRBV9
TGTGCCAGCAGCGTGACGACAGGGGGCTGGGAGACCCAGTACTTC
CASSVTTGGWETQYF
>-|TRBJ2-7|-|TRBV9
TGTGCCAGCAGCCAGGGGGGCACCATACCCTACGAGCAGTACTTC
CASSQGGTIPYEQYF
>-|TRBJ2-5|-|TRBV2
TGTGCCAGCAGTGTGCAAGAGACCCAGTACTTC
CASSVQETQYF
>-|TRBJ1-4|-|TRBV28
TGTGCCAGCGGGCGCCCCGGGACTAATGAAAAACTGTTTTTT
CASGRPGTNEKLFF
>-|TRBJ1-1|-|TRBV19
TGTGCCAGTAGTATAGGCGCTTTGAACACTGAAGCTTTCTTT
CASSIGALNTEAFF
>-|TRBJ2-4|TRBD2|TRBV2
TGTGCCTGTAGCGGGGATGAAAACATTCAGTACTTC
CACSGDENIQYF